The 25 T cell receptor beta chains presented below share a single source sample, sequenced in a study of T cells after yellow fever vaccination. TCRdb fed the 5' RACE reads into MiXCR, producing one record per CDR3 protein. The table includes roughly 99,000 distinct CDR3 sequences, around 5.5% detected once. This specimen consisted of CD8+ T cells sorted from PBMCs, obtained 10 days after the yellow fever booster vaccination. These receptors were collected from a man aged 18 to 35 who received the YFV17D yellow fever vaccine.

This clonotype has a handful of counts. The chain joins TRBV6-5 to TRBJ2-1; tentatively, D is TRBD1 (6 bases). Deletions cut 6 bases from V and 0 bases from J, with 21 bases between. Germline-derived CDR1 and CDR2 are MNHEY and SVGAGI. The CDR3 spans 18 residues. The CDR3 DNA sequence: TGTGCCAGCAGCGAACCCTTTGGGGGCAACAGCTCCTACAATGAGCAGTTCTTC. Its translation is CASSEPFGGNSSYNEQFF.

This clonotype was seen only a few times. This sequence joins TRBV6-1 and TRBJ1-1; the D is unclear. With 3 bases removed from V and 0 bases from J, the gap between germline ends came to 11 bases. The CDR3 runs 15 residues. In germline, CDR1 is MNHNS, CDR2 SASEGT. CDR3 sequence: CASSDGPYMNTEAFF. CDR3 nucleotides: TGTGCCAGCAGTGACGGGCCTTATATGAACACTGAAGCTTTCTTT.

In this sample, this clonotype turned up a few times. This chain joins TRBV2 and TRBJ2-5, with TRBD1 as a possible D gene (6 bases). Trimming pared 9 bases from V and 1 base from J, leaving 15 bases between. This CDR3 is built from 14 residues. Germline CDR1 SNHLY, CDR2 FYNNEI. The CDR3 region has the DNA TGTGCCAGGCGACGGGACACGGCCCAAGAGACCCAGTACTTC. Amino acid sequence: CARRRDTAQETQYF.

This clonotype has at least ten counts. The chain joins TRBV6-2 or TRBV6-3 to TRBJ2-7; maybe TRBD1 (7 bases). The CDR3 extends over 13 amino acids. Per germline, CDR1 MNHEY and CDR2 SVGEGT. V lost 6 bases to trimming and J lost 5 bases, with 14 bases between them. The CDR3 loop reads CASRKSRGDEQYV. In nucleotides, the CDR3 is TGTGCCAGCAGAAAATCCAGGGGGGACGAGCAGTACGTC.

The DNA of the CDR3 is TGTGCCAGCAGTCCCGCAGGTGTGAGCGGCTACACCTTC. This gives the protein CASSPAGVSGYTF. The rearrangement joins TRBV7-6 to TRBJ1-2; D call uncertain. V lost 6 bases and J lost 8, with 16 bases in between. The CDR3 contains 13 residues. The germline gives CDR1 SGHVS, CDR2 FNYEAQ.

The rearrangement uses TRBV5-1 and TRBJ2-7, with D unclear. V was pared by 4 bases and J by 6 bases, with 11 bases between. This CDR3 contains 12 residues. Germline loops: CDR1 SGHRS, CDR2 YFSETQ. CDR3 in amino acids: CASSLIRSEQYF. CDR3 DNA sequence: TGCGCCAGCAGCCTGATTAGAAGCGAGCAGTACTTC.

This clonotype was seen many times. The V gene is TRBV6-5, the J gene TRBJ2-7; D perhaps matches TRBD1 (6 bases). Looked up from germline, CDR1 is MNHEY and CDR2 is SVGAGI. Between the trimmed V and J ends, which lost 2 bases and 2 bases, there was a span of 10 bases. CDR3 size: 14 residues. CDR3 DNA: TGTGCCAGCAGTTACCGGGACACCGCCTACGAGCAGTACTTC. Protein product: CASSYRDTAYEQYF.

This clonotype was detected ten times or more. The chain employs TRBV19 and TRBJ2-2, with 7 nucleotides matching TRBD1. This CDR3 comprises 14 residues. Germline CDR1 and CDR2: LNHDA and SQIVND (reference sequence). After removal of 4 bases from V and 4 bases from J, the junction contained 3 bases not matched to a gene. CDR3 protein: CASSTTGFTGELFF. The CDR3 DNA reads as TGTGCCAGTAGTACGACAGGGTTCACCGGGGAGCTGTTTTTT.

This clonotype has a handful of counts. This chain links TRBV12-3 or TRBV12-4 with TRBJ2-3, with 11 bases fitting TRBD2. The V gene end was trimmed by 1 base and the J gene end by 7 bases; junction bases not matched to a gene: 4. The CDR3 covers 15 residues. This CDR3 reads CASSLGLAGINTQYF. The CDR3 DNA follows: TGTGCCAGCAGTTTAGGACTAGCGGGAATAAATACGCAGTATTTT.

This clonotype was detected only a few times. The chain recombines TRBV19 with TRBJ2-1; TRBD1 might be the D (5 bases). CDR1 and CDR2 (germline): LNHDA, SQIVND (reference sequence). V lost 5 bases to trimming and J lost 5 bases, with 19 bases between them. The CDR3 covers 16 residues. CDR3 nucleotide sequence: TGTGCCAGTAGTCCTCCCCGGACACCTTCCCACAATGAGCAGTTCTTC. This translates into CASSPPRTPSHNEQFF. The full variable domain, completed using reference TRBV19 and TRBJ2-1, is DGGITQSPKYLFRKEGQNVTLSCEQNLNHDAMYWYRQDPGQGLRLIYYSQIVNDFQKGDIAEGYSVSREKKESFPLTVTSAQKNPTAFYLCASSPPRTPSHNEQFFGPGTRLTVL.

This clonotype was found a few times. V gene TRBV27 combines with J gene TRBJ2-7; D remains unclear. The CDR3 totals 11 residues. The V gene's germline CDR1 is MNHEY and CDR2 SMNVEV (reference sequence). The V and J ends lost 3 bases and 3 bases respectively, with 3 bases between them. The CDR3 DNA sequence: TGTGCCAGCAGTTTCCTCTACGAGCAGTACGTC. Translating gives CASSFLYEQYV.

The genes are TRBV7-9 and TRBJ2-1; 9 positions agree with TRBD1. The V segment lost 5 bases and the J segment 2 bases; nucleotides outside the gene matches: 7. Germline-derived CDR1 and CDR2 are SEHNR and FQNEAQ (reference sequence). CDR3 length: 16 residues. This chain's CDR3 is CASSVDRGVTYNEQFF. CDR3 sequence (DNA): TGTGCCAGCAGCGTCGACAGGGGGGTGACCTACAATGAGCAGTTCTTC.

This clonotype was counted between two and nine times. This chain connects TRBV7-9 to TRBJ2-5, with D uncertain. The V end lost 1 base, the J end lost 1 base, and 10 bases lay between the germline ends. The CDR3 has 15 residues. Germline V gives CDR1 SEHNR, CDR2 FQNEAQ (reference sequence). For the CDR3, the DNA is TGTGCCAGCAGCTTAGGTTTAAGTCTCCAAGAGACCCAGTACTTC. Its protein is CASSLGLSLQETQYF.

The V and J genes are TRBV7-9 and TRBJ2-7; 10 bases fit TRBD1. The V gene end was trimmed by 5 bases and the J gene end by 3 bases; junction bases not matched to a gene: 10. Germline V gene data show CDR1 as SEHNR and CDR2 as FQNEAQ (reference sequence). The CDR3 has 16 residues. This chain's CDR3 is CASSTSGQGYFYEQYF. The DNA for the CDR3 is TGTGCCAGCAGCACGTCGGGACAGGGGTATTTCTACGAGCAGTACTTC.

The chain couples TRBV5-1 to TRBJ2-3; 7 bases line up with TRBD2. The CDR3 runs to 16 residues. Trimming cost V 3 bases and J 0 bases; bases outside gene matches: 7. Germline assignment: CDR1 SGHRS and CDR2 YFSETQ. The CDR3 loop reads CASSWGGSASTDTQYF. CDR3 DNA sequence: TGCGCCAGCAGCTGGGGAGGGTCCGCTAGCACAGATACGCAGTATTTT.

A word on this clonotype: Since no conserved phenylalanine or tryptophan closes the CDR3, a read error is the likely cause. No DNA is shown, since the ends of the CDR3 on it are uncertain; the CDR3 is the one TCRdb lists. CDR3 amino acids: CASSVAQGANTGELFC. This sequence joins TRBV6-4 and TRBJ2-2; TRBD1 is taken as the D call from the table, unchecked against the DNA. The CDR3 spans 16 residues, counting both ends. Germline V gives CDR1 MRHNA, CDR2 SNTAGT.

This clonotype was recorded a few times. V usage is TRBV6-5 and J usage is TRBJ2-5, with D perhaps TRBD2 (6 bases). This CDR3 has 13 amino acids. In germline, CDR1 is MNHEY, CDR2 SVGAGI. Trimming cost V 6 bases and J 5 bases, with 13 bases left between them. The CDR3 region is CASSHGGQETQYF. The CDR3 DNA sequence: TGTGCCAGCAGCCACGGGGGTCAGGAGACCCAGTACTTC.

This clonotype was counted between two and nine times. The CDR3 region has the DNA TGTGCCAGCAGCCCTGTTCTAGCGAACACCGGGGAGCTGTTTTTT. Translation gives CASSPVLANTGELFF. V is TRBV7-3 and J is TRBJ2-2, with unresolved D. CDR3 length equals 15 residues. Germline V gene data show CDR1 as SGHTA and CDR2 as FQGTGA. V lost 5 bases and J lost 0, with 10 bases in between.

This clonotype was counted ten times or more. The rearrangement joins TRBV6-2 or TRBV6-3 to TRBJ2-7, with D perhaps matching TRBD1 (6 bases). Trimming removed 5 bases at V and 3 bases at J, with 8 bases between. The CDR3 consists of 12 residues. The germline CDR1 and CDR2 sequences are MNHEY and SVGEGT. DNA of the CDR3: TGTGCCAGCAGTCCAGGGGTCTACGAGCAGTACGTC. Translating gives CASSPGVYEQYV.

This sequence joins TRBV13 and TRBJ2-7; TRBD2 matches 7 bases. This CDR3 has 17 amino acids. Trimming at V came to 2 bases and at J to 2 bases, leaving 12 bases not matched to a gene. Germline V gene data show CDR1 as PRHDT and CDR2 as FYEKMQ (reference sequence). This CDR3 is CASSLQARGRVTYEQYF. CDR3 nucleotide sequence: TGTGCCAGCAGCTTACAGGCCCGAGGGAGGGTAACCTACGAGCAGTACTTC.

This clonotype appeared a few times. This chain connects TRBV28 to TRBJ2-5; 12 bases map to TRBD2. The CDR3 totals 17 residues. V lost 3 bases to trimming and J lost 4 bases; unmatched junction nucleotides: 9. Germline V gene data show CDR1 as MDHEN and CDR2 as SYDVKM. Here the CDR3 reads CASSFRLAGGRGETQYF. Here the CDR3 DNA reads TGTGCCAGCAGTTTCCGGCTAGCGGGGGGGAGAGGAGAGACCCAGTACTTC. Together with reference TRBV28 and TRBJ2-5, the CDR3 gives the full variable domain: DVKVTQSSRYLVKRTGEKVFLECVQDMDHENMFWYRQDPGLGLRLIYFSYDVKMKEKGDIPEGYSVSREKKERFSLILESASTNQTSMYLCASSFRLAGGRGETQYFGPGTRLLVL.

This clonotype was found a few times. This sequence joins TRBV4-1 and TRBJ2-3, with 7 positions matching TRBD1. Germline V gene lookup returns CDR1 MGHRA and CDR2 YSYEKL. Trimming removed 8 bases from V and 0 bases from J; junction bases left unmatched: 8. This CDR3 contains 15 residues. The CDR3 region has the DNA TGCGCCAGCGCGCACAGGGGTAGGAGCACAGATACGCAGTATTTT. Residues: CASAHRGRSTDTQYF.

This clonotype was counted between two and nine times. The chain joins TRBV7-9 to TRBJ1-3; perhaps TRBD1 as D (6 bases). Trimming pared 7 bases from V and 1 base from J, leaving 20 bases between. CDR3 size: 17 residues. The germline V gene encodes CDR1 SEHNR and CDR2 FQNEAQ (reference sequence). The CDR3 coding sequence is TGTGCCAGCACCCAACTGGAGGGACAATGGTCTGGAAACACCATATATTTT. As protein: CASTQLEGQWSGNTIYF.

The rearrangement joins TRBV11-2 to TRBJ2-5; no clear D. Trimming removed 2 bases at V and 2 bases at J, with 9 bases between. The CDR3 length is 14 residues. Germline V lookup: CDR1 SGHAT, CDR2 FQNNGV. CDR3 nucleotide sequence: TGTGCCAGCAGCTTACGCCAGATTCAAGAGACCCAGTACTTC. The encoded protein is CASSLRQIQETQYF.

This chain uses TRBV12-3 or TRBV12-4 with TRBJ2-3, with a weak D call TRBD1 (6 bases). Trimming removed 4 bases from V and 2 bases from J, with 13 bases in between. The CDR3 has 15 residues. CDR3 DNA sequence: TGTGCCAGCAGTTCGCGAGGGGGACCCACAGATACGCAGTATTTT. It translates to CASSSRGGPTDTQYF.